Listed below are T cell receptor beta chains from one sample, sequenced in a study of early T cells in non-severe SARS-CoV-2 infection. TCRdb called the 5' RACE reads again in MiXCR, with one record for every CDR3 protein. The repertoire holds nearly 90,000 distinct CDR3 sequences, with roughly an eighth as singletons. Sequencing input: whole blood. These receptors originate from an adult who was a healthcare worker with PCR-confirmed SARS-CoV-2 infection or an uninfected control (not recorded which). Both conserved end residues are part of each CDR3. The D gene is left open where the match is weak. Size values are once, few and many counts, or a class for expanded clones, and some rows have none.

V gene	J gene	D gene	clone size	CDR3 DNA	CDR3 protein
TRBV5-5	TRBJ2-7	-	few	TGTGCCAGCAGCTTGGGGTTCGGCGGGAAGAGCTCCTACGAGCAGTACTTC	CASSLGFGGKSSYEQYF
TRBV7-9	TRBJ1-4	TRBD1	many	TGTGCCAGCAGCTTTGGACAGGAACTGTTTTTT	CASSFGQELFF
TRBV5-1	TRBJ1-1	TRBD1	-	TGCGCCAGCAGCACTACAGGGGGCACTGAAGCTTTCTTT	CASSTTGGTEAFF
TRBV6-1	TRBJ2-7	TRBD1	-	TGTGCCAGCTTCAGGACAGGCAGTAGCTCCTACGAGCAGTACTTC	CASFRTGSSSYEQYF
TRBV5-1	TRBJ2-1	TRBD2	-	TGCGCCAGCAGCACCGGGACTAGCGGCGATGAGCAGTTCTTC	CASSTGTSGDEQFF
TRBV7-6	TRBJ2-1	TRBD2	-	TGTGTCAGCAGCTTAGCGGGACTAGCGGGAGGGCTCTACAATGAGCAGTTCTTC	CVSSLAGLAGGLYNEQFF
TRBV6-2/TRBV6-3	TRBJ2-3	TRBD2	once	TGTGCCAGCAGTTACTCCACCGTAGCGGGCCCCACAGATACGCAGTATTTT	CASSYSTVAGPTDTQYF
TRBV18	TRBJ1-1	-	many	TGTGCCAGCTCACCGACAGCGCAGGCTGAAGCTTTCTTT	CASSPTAQAEAFF
TRBV7-9	TRBJ1-2	-	few	TGTGCCAGCAGCTTGGACAGCCCCTTGTATTCTGGCTACACCTTC	CASSLDSPLYSGYTF
TRBV6-5	TRBJ2-4	-	few	TGTGCCAGCAGTTACCTTGCATCCCTAGCCAAAAACATTCAGTACTTC	CASSYLASLAKNIQYF
TRBV29-1	TRBJ2-1	TRBD1	-	TGCAGCGTTGAAGTCGGGCCCCGACAGGGGGACGAGCAGTTCTTC	CSVEVGPRQGDEQFF
TRBV5-1	TRBJ2-3	-	-	TGCGCCAGCAGACCGAGGCAGGGAAGGAGCACAGATACGCAGTGTTTT	CASRPRQGRSTDTQCF
TRBV14	TRBJ2-1	TRBD2	-	TGTGCCAGCAGCCACGGACTAGCGGAGAGCTCCTACAATGAGCAGTTCTTC	CASSHGLAESSYNEQFF
TRBV5-4	TRBJ2-7	-	-	TGTGCCAGCAGCTTATTCCAAGGTCCCTCCTACGAGCAGTACTTC	CASSLFQGPSYEQYF
TRBV12-3/TRBV12-4	TRBJ1-5	-	few	TGTGCCAGCAGAGACAGGAGGGATCAGCCCCAGCATTTT	CASRDRRDQPQHF
TRBV18	TRBJ1-1	-	-	TGTGCCAGCTCACCACCGAACGGGAACACTGAAGCTTTCTTT	CASSPPNGNTEAFF
TRBV7-6	TRBJ2-5	-	few	TGTGCCAGCAGCTCGGGGAAGACCCAGTACTTC	CASSSGKTQYF
TRBV11-3	TRBJ2-2	-	-	TGTGCCAGCAGCTTAGTGGATGTCGGGGAGCTGTTTTTT	CASSLVDVGELFF
TRBV10-2	TRBJ2-7	-	-	TGCGCCAGCGGGCGGTCAGCGGGCGACGAGCAGTACTTC	CASGRSAGDEQYF
TRBV28	TRBJ2-7	TRBD1	many	TGTGCCAGCAGTTCCCCAGGACAGGGTAAGAGGTACGAGCAGTACTTC	CASSSPGQGKRYEQYF
TRBV21-1	TRBJ2-3	-	many	TGTGCCAGCAGAAGGCGACTCCAGGCAGATACGCAGTATTTT	CASRRRLQADTQYF
TRBV7-9	TRBJ2-5	TRBD2	once	TGTGCCAGCAGCTTAGTGGGACTAGCGGGATCAGAGACCCAGTACTTC	CASSLVGLAGSETQYF
TRBV18	TRBJ1-5	-	-	TGTGCCAGCTCACCTACCGGCTTATCGACCCAGCCCCAGCATTTT	CASSPTGLSTQPQHF
TRBV2	TRBJ2-5	-	-	TGTGCCAGCAGTGTAGTGCAACCCCAAGAGACCCAGTACTTC	CASSVVQPQETQYF
TRBV12-5	TRBJ2-7	TRBD1	-	TGTGCTACAGGGACAGGGAAGGAGCAGTACTTC	CATGTGKEQYF
TRBV15	TRBJ2-2	TRBD2	-	TGTGCCACCAGCGTCCTAGCGGGAGGGCCCGGCGGGGAGCTGTTTTTT	CATSVLAGGPGGELFF
TRBV12-3/TRBV12-4	TRBJ1-1	TRBD1	many	TGTGCCAGCAGTTTGACAGGGGGCTATGGTGAAGCTTTCTTT	CASSLTGGYGEAFF
TRBV6-6	TRBJ1-1	-	few	TGTGCCAGCAGTTACTCGAAAAGTACTGAAGCTTTCTTT	CASSYSKSTEAFF
TRBV7-9	TRBJ2-7	TRBD1	-	TGTGCCAGCAGCTGGGACAGGGCAAGCGAGCAGTACTTC	CASSWDRASEQYF
TRBV7-6	TRBJ2-3	TRBD1	many	TGTGCCAGCAGCTTAGCCGGGACAGGGGCAGATACGCAGTATTTT	CASSLAGTGADTQYF
TRBV25-1	TRBJ1-1	TRBD1	few	TGTGCCAGCAGTGTCAGGGGGCGAGTAAATGAAGCTTTCTTT	CASSVRGRVNEAFF
TRBV30	TRBJ1-1	-	few	TGTGCCTGGACCTTGGGGGGTGTAGTCACTGAAGCTTTCTTT	CAWTLGGVVTEAFF
TRBV9	TRBJ2-1	-	-	TGTGCCAGCAGCGTCGGACGGAAAAGCTCCTACAATGAGCAGTTCTTC	CASSVGRKSSYNEQFF
TRBV6-5	TRBJ1-3	-	few	TGTGCCAGCAGTACAGTCAACTCTGGAAACACCATATATTTT	CASSTVNSGNTIYF
TRBV30	TRBJ2-7	-	many	TGTGCCTGGAGCGGTAACCGGGCGGAGCAGTACTTC	CAWSGNRAEQYF
TRBV11-2	TRBJ2-5	-	many	TGTGCCAGCAGCTTAACTTCAGCCCAAGAGACCCAGTACTTC	CASSLTSAQETQYF
TRBV14	TRBJ1-1	-	-	TGTGCCAGCAGTCGAGGGGGAGACATGAACACTGAAGCTTTCTTT	CASSRGGDMNTEAFF
TRBV12-3/TRBV12-4	TRBJ2-3	-	few	TGTGCCAGCAGAATGACAGATACGCAGTATTTT	CASRMTDTQYF
TRBV5-1	TRBJ2-7	TRBD1	many	TGCGCCAGCAGCTTCGGGACAGGCGGGTACGAGCAGTACTTC	CASSFGTGGYEQYF
TRBV5-1	TRBJ1-2	-	many	TGCGCCAGCAGCTCCGACGGTAACTATGGCTACACCTTC	CASSSDGNYGYTF
TRBV29-1	TRBJ1-5	-	few	TGCAGCGTTGAACAGGACAATCAGCCCCAGCATTTT	CSVEQDNQPQHF
TRBV7-8	TRBJ2-7	-	-	TGTGCCAGCAGCTCGGCGCGGGACAAGCTCTACGATGGGCAGTACTTC	CASSSARDKLYDGQYF
TRBV7-2	TRBJ1-5	-	-	TGTGCCAGCAGCTTAGACAGGATTTCCAATCAGCCCCAGCATTTT	CASSLDRISNQPQHF
TRBV28	TRBJ2-1	-	few	TGTGCCAGCAGTTTCTATGATATCAGCTCCTACAATGAGCAGTTCTTC	CASSFYDISSYNEQFF
TRBV7-2	TRBJ2-5	-	-	TGTGCCAGCAGCTTAGCTTCGAGGGAGACCCAGTACTTC	CASSLASRETQYF
TRBV12-3/TRBV12-4	TRBJ2-2	-	few	TGTGCCAGCAGTTTGGGGGCTAGAAAGACCGGGGAGCTGTTTTTT	CASSLGARKTGELFF
TRBV28	TRBJ2-1	TRBD2	-	TGTGCCAGCACCCCCCGACTAGCGGGAGTTATTGAGCAGTTCTTC	CASTPRLAGVIEQFF
TRBV6-5	TRBJ1-5	-	many	TGTGCCAGCAGTCGCATACCTAGCAATCAGCCCCAGCATTTT	CASSRIPSNQPQHF
TRBV7-9	TRBJ1-2	TRBD1	many	TGTGCCAGCAGCTGGACAGGCCCGCTGGCCTATGGCTACACCTTC	CASSWTGPLAYGYTF
TRBV27	TRBJ1-1	-	few	TGTGCCAGCACCCAGGACATTATGAACACTGAAGCTTTCTTT	CASTQDIMNTEAFF
TRBV29-1	TRBJ1-1	-	-	TGCAGCGTCGGGAGCCCGGGCACTGAAGCTTTCTTT	CSVGSPGTEAFF
TRBV20-1	TRBJ2-1	TRBD2	few	TGCAGTGCTAGAGATCTGGCTAGCGGGAGGGTGAGCTCCTACAATGAGCAGTTCTTC	CSARDLASGRVSSYNEQFF
TRBV6-6	TRBJ1-5	-	-	TGTGCCAGCAGCCCTGACTTCGTGAGGAGCAATCAGCCCCAGCATTTT	CASSPDFVRSNQPQHF
TRBV6-2/TRBV6-3	TRBJ2-1	TRBD2	few	TGTGCCAGCAGTTACAAGCGGGAGAGAATCGATGAGCAGTTCTTC	CASSYKRERIDEQFF
TRBV4-1	TRBJ2-5	-	many	TGCGCCAGCAGCCAAGATCGGCAGGTTCTGTACCAAGAGACCCAGTACTTC	CASSQDRQVLYQETQYF
TRBV19	TRBJ2-3	TRBD2	few	TGTGCCAGTAGTATAGAGCGACGCGGGAGTGTTACGCAGTATTTT	CASSIERRGSVTQYF
TRBV7-9	TRBJ2-7	-	few	TGTGCCAGCAGCTTTCAACTCCGGCAGTACTTC	CASSFQLRQYF
TRBV6-2/TRBV6-3	TRBJ2-2	-	-	TGTGCCAGCACTCTTCGGACTGTGAACACCGGGGAGCTGTTTTTT	CASTLRTVNTGELFF
TRBV28	TRBJ1-1	-	many	TGTGCCAGTACGTTATCCCTCGAGGGGGGCACTGAAGCTTTCTTT	CASTLSLEGGTEAFF
TRBV19	TRBJ1-2	-	few	TGTGCCAGTAGTAGACGACAGGACCTTCCTCTTAACTATGGCTACACCTTC	CASSRRQDLPLNYGYTF